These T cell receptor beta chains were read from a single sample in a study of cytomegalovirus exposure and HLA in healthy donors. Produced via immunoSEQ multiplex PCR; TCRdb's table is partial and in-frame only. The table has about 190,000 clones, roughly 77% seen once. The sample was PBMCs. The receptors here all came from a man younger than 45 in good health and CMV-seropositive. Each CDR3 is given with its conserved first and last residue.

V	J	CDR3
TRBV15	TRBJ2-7	CATSERGLSYEQYF
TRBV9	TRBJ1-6	CATSLGPDNSPLHF
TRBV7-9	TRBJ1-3	CASSLGTGNGNTIYF
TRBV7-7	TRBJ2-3	CASSLGGGPTDTQYF
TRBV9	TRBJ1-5	CASSVDQGMNQPQHF
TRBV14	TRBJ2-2	CASSQDEGQLITGELFF
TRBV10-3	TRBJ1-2	CAIAPQGGEVYGYTF
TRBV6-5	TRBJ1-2	CASSYSNLAGWGYTF
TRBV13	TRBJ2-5	CASSLLDYAETQYF
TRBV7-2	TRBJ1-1	CASSLGQMNTEAFF
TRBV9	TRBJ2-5	CASSFSTQETQYF
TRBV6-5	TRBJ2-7	CASSPGYLAYEQYF
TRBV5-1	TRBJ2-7	CASSSRRGREVSKQYF
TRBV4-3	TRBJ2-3	CASSQGVAGVTDTQYF
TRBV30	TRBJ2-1	CAWDPGGAYNEQFF
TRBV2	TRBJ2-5	CAGVREGGTAETQYF
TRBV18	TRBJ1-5	CASSPRTGSDQPQHF
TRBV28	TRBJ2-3	CASSLTWTGIVTQASTDTQYF
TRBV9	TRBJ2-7	CASSVGQGTYEQYF
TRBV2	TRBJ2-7	CASSRTDSYEQYF
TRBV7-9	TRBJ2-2	CASSLNQRLAGFTGELFF
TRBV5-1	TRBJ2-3	CASSLEARVGTDTQYF
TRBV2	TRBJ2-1	CASREGQGSEQFF
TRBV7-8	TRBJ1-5	CASSLPRRIGNQPQHF
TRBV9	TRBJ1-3	CASSVGLLGGVAGNTIYF
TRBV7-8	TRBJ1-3	CASSLFSGGNGNTIYF
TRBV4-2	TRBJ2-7	CASSQQDRSYEQYF
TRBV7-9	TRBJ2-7	CASSLLAGKNYEQYF
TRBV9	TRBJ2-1	CASSGGGGRQGPGSYNEQFF
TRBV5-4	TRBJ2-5	CASSPGGPLVQETQYF
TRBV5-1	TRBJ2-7	CASSRDRGGASNEQYF
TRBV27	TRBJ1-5	CASSPRQGGDQPQHF
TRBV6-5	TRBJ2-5	CASSHRAQETQYF